This TCR beta chain originates from a study of shared clonotypes between healthy human individuals. About the study: Every donor yielded three CD4 naive, three CD4 memory, two CD8 naive and one CD8 memory plate. Study-wide points: Estimated richness was generally greater in naive than memory subsets. A small donor pool kept down the genetic and exposure-history diversity that was represented.

As for this clone: Its antigen is not identified.

The CDR3 has 17 amino acids. Trimming took off 5 bases at V and 5 bases at J, with 24 bases between the two ends. From germline, CDR1 is MDHEN and CDR2 SYDVKM. Across several immunoSEQ plates, the genomic DNA of each subset was split evenly. Sequenced by immunoSEQ multiplex PCR; TCRdb stores in-frame clones only, minus some. The sample shows some 2.1 million clones, about 94% of them seen only once. CD45RO-negative, CCR7-selected cells formed the naive CD8 fraction, which excluded terminally differentiated effector memory CD45RA+ cells. The sequenced material came from naive CD8+ T cells from PBMCs. The J gene is TRBJ2-5, the V gene TRBV28; TRBD2 might be the D (6 bases). The clonotype comes from a man younger than 35 in good health. Some clones in this sample may be carry-over from other donors' samples. The CDR3 DNA sequence: TGTGCCAGCAGTCAACTGACCCCGGTCAACGCGGGGGAGACCCAGTACTTC. It is translated as CASSQLTPVNAGETQYF.